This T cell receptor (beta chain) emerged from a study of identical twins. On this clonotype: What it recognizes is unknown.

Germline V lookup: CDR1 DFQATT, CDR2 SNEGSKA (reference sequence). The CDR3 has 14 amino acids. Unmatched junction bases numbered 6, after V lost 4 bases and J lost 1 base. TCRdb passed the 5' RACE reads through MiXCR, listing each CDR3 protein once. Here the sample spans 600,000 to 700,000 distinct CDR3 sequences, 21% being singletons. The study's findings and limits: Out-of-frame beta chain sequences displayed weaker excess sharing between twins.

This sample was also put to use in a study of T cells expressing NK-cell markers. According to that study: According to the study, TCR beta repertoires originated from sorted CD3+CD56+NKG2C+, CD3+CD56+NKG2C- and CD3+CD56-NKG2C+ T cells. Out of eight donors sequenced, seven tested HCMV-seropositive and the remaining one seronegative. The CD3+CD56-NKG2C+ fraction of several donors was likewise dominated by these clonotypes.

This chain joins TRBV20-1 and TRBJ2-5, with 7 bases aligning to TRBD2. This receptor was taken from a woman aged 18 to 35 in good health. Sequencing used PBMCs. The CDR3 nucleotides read TGCAGTGCTAACCGCATAGCGGGCCAAGAGACCCAGTACTTC. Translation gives CSANRIAGQETQYF.